The present TCR beta chain was sequenced within a study of T cell responses to AZD1222 COVID-19 vaccine (dated by TCRdb to the early 2020s). Study-level background: AZD1222 recipients given second doses at about 4 weeks or at about 12 weeks were pooled, since spike-specific TCR depth and breadth were not found to differ between the two schedules. A total of about 250 trial participants underwent TCR sequencing, of whom 200 to 220 had received two doses of AZD1222 and approximately 25 had received two doses of the MenACWY control vaccine. Enrollment into the trials was organized by age into subgroups of 18-55, 56-69 and 70-plus years, and those subgroups contained around 150, 28 and 57 TCR-sequenced participants, respectively.

CDR1 and CDR2 are read off the germline V gene as SGHRS and YFSETQ. Reading from cysteine to phenylalanine, the CDR3 counts 13 amino acids. Just the 39-base CDR3 DNA is kept, in frame starting at base 1. Deletion took 0 bases off V and 1 base off J, with a span of 1 base between the germline ends. Sample time point, as interpreted from the label and publication: baseline before first vaccination. Vaccinee samples came from UK trials COV001 and COV002, including a single-blind randomized controlled phase 2/3 trial of AZD1222 (ChAdOx1 nCoV-19) in healthy adults. For TCRbeta chain sequencing, PBMC samples from trial participants were taken at day 0 and at day 28 after the second dose. On this clone itself: Its target antigen remains unknown. It has no much larger one-base neighbor in the sample; base qualities were not kept.

The CDR3 regions of human TCRbeta chains were subjected to immunosequencing. As for the authors' bioinformatics: TCRs in the repertoires were compared against a reference library of SARS-CoV-2-specific TCRs that had been generated with the MIRA antigen-specificity platform. Breadth was defined as the fraction of unique TCRs that were SARS-CoV-2-associated. Depth was defined as the fraction of total T cells that were SARS-CoV-2-associated. Using the MIRA data, every spike-specific TCR was mapped to the spike region that the TCR reacted to and assigned to either a CD4 or a CD8 class. Log10-transformed breadth and depth values were compared by one-way ANOVA with Sidak's multiple comparisons tests. Here the immuneACCESS table is served through TCRdb, limited to in-frame sequences with V and J called. Missing clones are a known gap in these copies; in checked studies unresolved V genes cover under half, and the rest lacks a known reason. V, J and clone size reflect that table, while D and trimming were determined from the DNA. The sample data list about 170,000 clones, and about nine tenths of these were observed just once. The ten largest clonotypes hold approximately 3% of the sample.

On the study overall, not on this receptor specifically: Because no day 14 peak-response samples were available, repertoires were characterized only after the peak T cell response. Reportedly, close to half of the unique spike-specific TCRs recognized epitopes lying outside the regions that are mutated in the B.1.351 and B.1.1.7 variants. A significant rise in spike-specific TCR breadth and depth was observed after two AZD1222 doses relative to day 0 and relative to MenACWY recipients. The 56-69-year group was small, and its depth increase did not reach significance, likely because of low power. The whole spike protein was spanned by vaccine-associated CD4 TCRs, and dominant responses were seen in regions 160-218 and 743-854. Participants were mostly white British and included more females than males, and it was suggested by the authors that clonal diversity may have been underestimated. Conclusions about previously exposed vaccinees were limited because only six or seven AZD1222 recipients were SARS-CoV-2 seropositive at baseline.

This TCR came from an adult in good health. Sequences were derived from peripheral blood, sampled on day 0 of AZD1222 vaccination. This sequence uses TRBV5-1 and TRBJ1-4; a confident D gene designation cannot be given. The bases are TGCGCCAGCAGCTTGGAAACTAATGAAAAACTGTTTTTT. Translated, it reads CASSLETNEKLFF.